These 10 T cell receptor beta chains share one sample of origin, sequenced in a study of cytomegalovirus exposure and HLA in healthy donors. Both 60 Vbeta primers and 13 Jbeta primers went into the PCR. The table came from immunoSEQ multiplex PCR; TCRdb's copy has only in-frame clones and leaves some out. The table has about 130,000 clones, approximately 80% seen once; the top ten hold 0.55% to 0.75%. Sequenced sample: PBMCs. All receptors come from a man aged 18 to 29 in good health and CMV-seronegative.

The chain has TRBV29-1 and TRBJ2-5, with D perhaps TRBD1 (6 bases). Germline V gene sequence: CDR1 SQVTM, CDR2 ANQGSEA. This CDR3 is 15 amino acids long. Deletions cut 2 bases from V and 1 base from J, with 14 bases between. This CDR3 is CSVEYTGTRQETQYF. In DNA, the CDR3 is TGCAGCGTTGAATACACCGGGACACGCCAAGAGACCCAGTACTTC.

The CDR3: CASSQGSRTPYNEQFF. DNA of the CDR3: TGTGCCAGCAGCCAAGGTTCCCGGACTCCCTACAATGAGCAGTTCTTC. The chain links TRBV4-2 to TRBJ2-1; perhaps TRBD2 as D (5 bases). This CDR3 is 16 amino acids long. Germline V gene sequence: CDR1 LGHNA, CDR2 YNFKEQ. V dropped 1 base and J dropped 2 bases, with 12 bases sitting between them.

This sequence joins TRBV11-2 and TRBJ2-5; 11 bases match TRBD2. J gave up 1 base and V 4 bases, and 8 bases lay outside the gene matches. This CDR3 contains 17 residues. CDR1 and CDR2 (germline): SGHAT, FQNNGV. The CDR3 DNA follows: TGTGCCAGCAGCTCCGCCGGACTAGCGGGTCCCCAAGAGACCCAGTACTTC. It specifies CASSSAGLAGPQETQYF.

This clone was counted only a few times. In nucleotides, the CDR3 is TGTGCCAGCAGCTACTTTGACAGGAGGTTCTCTGAAGCTTTCTTT. Residues: CASSYFDRRFSEAFF. V usage is TRBV7-2 and J usage is TRBJ1-1, with a possible D match to TRBD1 (6 bases). The germline V gene has CDR1 SGHTA and CDR2 FQGNSA. V was shortened by 4 bases and J by 6 bases, with 18 bases between the two germline ends. The CDR3 is 15 residues long.

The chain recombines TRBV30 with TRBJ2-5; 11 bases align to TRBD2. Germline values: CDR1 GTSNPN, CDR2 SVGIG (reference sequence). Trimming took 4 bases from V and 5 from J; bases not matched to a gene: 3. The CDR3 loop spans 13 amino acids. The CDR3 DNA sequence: TGTGCCTGGACTAGCGGGGGGTGGGAGACCCAGTACTTC. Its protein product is CAWTSGGWETQYF. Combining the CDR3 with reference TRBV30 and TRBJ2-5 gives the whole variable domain SQTIHQWPATLVQPVGSPLSLECTVEGTSNPNLYWYRQAAGRGLQLLFYSVGIGQISSEVPQNLSASRPQDRQFILSSKKLLLSDSGFYLCAWTSGGWETQYFGPGTRLLVL.

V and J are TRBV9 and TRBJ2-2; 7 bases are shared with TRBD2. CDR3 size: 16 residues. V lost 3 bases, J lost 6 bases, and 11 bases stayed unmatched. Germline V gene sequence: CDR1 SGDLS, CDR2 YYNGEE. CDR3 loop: CASSARLPSGAGELFF. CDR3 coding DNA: TGTGCCAGCAGCGCGAGACTCCCAAGCGGGGCCGGGGAGCTGTTTTTT.

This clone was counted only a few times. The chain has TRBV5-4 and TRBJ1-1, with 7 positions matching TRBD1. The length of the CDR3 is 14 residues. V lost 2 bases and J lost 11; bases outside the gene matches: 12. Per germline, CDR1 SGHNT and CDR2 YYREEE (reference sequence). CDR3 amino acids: CASSLGQAGVRAFF. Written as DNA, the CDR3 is TGTGCCAGCAGCTTAGGACAGGCAGGGGTCCGGGCTTTCTTT.

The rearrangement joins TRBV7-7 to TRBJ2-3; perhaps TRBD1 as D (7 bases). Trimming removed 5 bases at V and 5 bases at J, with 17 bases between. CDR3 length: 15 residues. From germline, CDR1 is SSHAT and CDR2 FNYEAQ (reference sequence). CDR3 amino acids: CASSPGGTGEDTQYF. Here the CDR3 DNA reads TGTGCCAGCAGCCCAGGGGGGACGGGGGAAGATACGCAGTATTTT.

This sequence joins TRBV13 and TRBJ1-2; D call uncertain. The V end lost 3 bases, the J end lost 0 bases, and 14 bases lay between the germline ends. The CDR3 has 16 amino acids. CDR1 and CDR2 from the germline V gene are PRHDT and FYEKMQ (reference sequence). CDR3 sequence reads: CASSFGPSIANYGYTF. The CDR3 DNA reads TGTGCCAGCAGCTTTGGGCCCTCGATAGCTAACTATGGCTACACCTTC.

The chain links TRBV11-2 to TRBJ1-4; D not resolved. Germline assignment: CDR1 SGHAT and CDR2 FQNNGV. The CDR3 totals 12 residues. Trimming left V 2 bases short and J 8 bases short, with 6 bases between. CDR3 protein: CASSLPFEKLFF. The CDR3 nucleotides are TGTGCCAGCAGCTTACCTTTCGAAAAACTGTTTTTT.